These 4 T cell receptor beta chains came from one sample sequenced in a study of CD8 T cells in ankylosing spondylitis. Study-wide findings and caveats: Blood of patients with ankylosing spondylitis appeared to be characterized by a TCR beta motif of seven or eight highly homologous variants.

MiXCR was run by TCRdb on the 5' RACE reads, yielding one entry per CDR3 protein. This table holds some 840,000 distinct CDR3 sequences, roughly 10% found once. For these receptors, no antigen is known. The material sequenced was blood, either unsorted or a sorted T cell fraction (not recorded which). These receptors were collected from a male donor with ankylosing spondylitis.

The V call is TRBV7-9, the J call TRBJ1-2, with 9 nucleotides matching TRBD1. V shed 2 bases and J 8 bases; nucleotides not matched to a gene: 9. This CDR3 contains 15 residues. Per the germline V gene, CDR1 is SEHNR and CDR2 is FQNEAQ (reference sequence). CDR3 loop: CASSLHPGQGEGYTF. Written as DNA, the CDR3 is TGTGCCAGCAGCTTACATCCGGGACAGGGAGAAGGCTACACCTTC. Together with reference TRBV7-9 and TRBJ1-2, the CDR3 gives the full variable domain: DTGVSQNPRHKITKRGQNVTFRCDPISEHNRLYWYRQTLGQGPEFLTYFQNEAQLEKSRLLSDRFSAERPKGSFSTLEIQRTEQGDSAMYLCASSLHPGQGEGYTFGSGTRLTVV.

This clonotype was seen many times. The genes are TRBV20-1 and TRBJ2-2, with TRBD1 identical over 7 bases. The ends lost 1 base at V and 5 bases at J; junction bases unmatched: 10. The CDR3 spans 16 residues. Per germline, CDR1 DFQATT and CDR2 SNEGSKA (reference sequence). DNA of the CDR3: TGCAGTGCTAGAGTGCGAGACAGGGTTGGAACCGGGGAGCTGTTTTTT. This sequence encodes CSARVRDRVGTGELFF.

This clonotype was observed at least ten times. The CDR3 nucleotides read TGTGCCAGCAGTTACAGGGGGCTAGAGACCCAGTACTTC. Protein product: CASSYRGLETQYF. The chain carries TRBV12-3 or TRBV12-4 and TRBJ2-5, with 9 bases identical to TRBD1. There are 13 residues in the CDR3. V lost 4 bases, J lost 4 bases, and 1 base stayed unmatched.

This clonotype showed up just a few times. The chain joins TRBV9 to TRBJ1-1; D gene uncertain. This CDR3 is built from 14 residues. V lost 0 bases to trimming and J lost 5 bases, with 11 bases between them. CDR1 and CDR2 (germline): SGDLS, YYNGEE. CDR3 region: CASSVDPFGTEAFF. The CDR3 coding sequence is TGTGCCAGCAGCGTAGACCCTTTCGGGACTGAAGCTTTCTTT.